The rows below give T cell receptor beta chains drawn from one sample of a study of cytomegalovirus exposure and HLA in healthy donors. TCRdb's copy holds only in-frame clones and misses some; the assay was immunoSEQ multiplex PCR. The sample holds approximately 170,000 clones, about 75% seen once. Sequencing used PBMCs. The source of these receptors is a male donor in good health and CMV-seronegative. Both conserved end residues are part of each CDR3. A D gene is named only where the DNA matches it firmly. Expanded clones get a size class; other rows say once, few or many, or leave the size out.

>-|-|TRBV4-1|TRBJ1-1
TGCGCCAGCAGCCAAGATATGGGGGCAGGGACTGAAGCTTTCTTT
CASSQDMGAGTEAFF
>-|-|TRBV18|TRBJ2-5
TGTGCCAGCTCCCTCGGGATGCGGGAGACCCAGTACTTC
CASSLGMRETQYF
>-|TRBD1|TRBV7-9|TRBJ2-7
TGTGCCAGCAGCTTAGTATCCGGACCAGGGGGCCTCTACGAGCAGTACTTC
CASSLVSGPGGLYEQYF
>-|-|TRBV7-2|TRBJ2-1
TGTGCCAGCAGCTTCCTGACGAGGAGGGGAGGTGGTGAGCAGTTCTTC
CASSFLTRRGGGEQFF
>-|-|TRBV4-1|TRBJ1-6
TGCGCCAGCAGCCAAGACATTACTTCCTCCTATAATTCACCCCTCCACTTT
CASSQDITSSYNSPLHF
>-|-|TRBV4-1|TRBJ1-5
TGCGCCAGCAGCCAGGGGGCGATCCAGAAACAGCCCCAGCATTTT
CASSQGAIQKQPQHF
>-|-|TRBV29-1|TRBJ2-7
TGCAGCGCAAATAAGGACAGCTCCTACGAGCAGTACTTC
CSANKDSSYEQYF
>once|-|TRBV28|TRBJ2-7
TGTGCCAGCAGCTCTGGGACTCCCTCCGAGCAGTACTTC
CASSSGTPSEQYF
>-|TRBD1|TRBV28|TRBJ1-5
TGTGCCAGCAGTTCCGCCGCAGGGGGGAATCAGCCCCAGCATTTT
CASSSAAGGNQPQHF
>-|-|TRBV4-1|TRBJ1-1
TGCGCCAGCAGGGGGCTCATGAACACTGAAGCTTTCTTT
CASRGLMNTEAFF
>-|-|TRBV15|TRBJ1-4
TGTGCCACCAGCAGAGGTATCGGAGGGGCCGATGAAAAACTGTTTTTT
CATSRGIGGADEKLFF
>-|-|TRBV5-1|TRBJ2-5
TGCGCCAGCAGCCACCCGGGGGTGGAGACCCAGTACTTC
CASSHPGVETQYF